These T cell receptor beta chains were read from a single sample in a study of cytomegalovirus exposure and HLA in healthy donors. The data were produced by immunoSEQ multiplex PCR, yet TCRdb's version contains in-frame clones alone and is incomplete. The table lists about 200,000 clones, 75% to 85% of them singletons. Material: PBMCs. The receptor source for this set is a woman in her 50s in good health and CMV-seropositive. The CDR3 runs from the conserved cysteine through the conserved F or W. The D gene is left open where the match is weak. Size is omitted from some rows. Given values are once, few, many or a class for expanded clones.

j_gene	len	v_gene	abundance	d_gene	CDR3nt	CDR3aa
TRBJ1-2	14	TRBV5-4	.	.	TGTGCCAGCAGCTTGTACGGACAGCCCAGGGGCTACACCTTC	CASSLYGQPRGYTF
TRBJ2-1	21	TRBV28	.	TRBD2	TGTGCCAGCAGTTTACCTCGATCTAGCGGGAGAGACAAAAGCTCCTACAATGAGCAGTTCTTC	CASSLPRSSGRDKSSYNEQFF
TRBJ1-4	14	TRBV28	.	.	TGTGCCAGCACCTCTCATAGCCTTAATGAAAAACTGTTTTTT	CASTSHSLNEKLFF
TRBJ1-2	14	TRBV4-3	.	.	TGCGCCAGCAGCCCTGGCGGGGTCCGCTATGGCTACACCTTC	CASSPGGVRYGYTF
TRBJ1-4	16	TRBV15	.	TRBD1	TGTGCCACCAGCAGAGATCACGCGCAGGGGGGTGAAAAACTGTTTTTT	CATSRDHAQGGEKLFF
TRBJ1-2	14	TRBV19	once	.	TGTGCCAGTAGTATAGACCCGGGGAACTATGGCTACACCTTC	CASSIDPGNYGYTF
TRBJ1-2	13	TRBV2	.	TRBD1	TGTGCCAACCCAACAGGGGCAGGCTATGGCTACACCTTC	CANPTGAGYGYTF
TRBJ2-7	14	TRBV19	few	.	TGTGCCAGTTCTCCGGACACCTCCAGGGCCGCGCAGTACTTC	CASSPDTSRAAQYF
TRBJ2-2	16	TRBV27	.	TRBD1	TGTGCCAGCAGTCTAGGGACAGGGATGTACACCGGGGAGCTGTTTTTT	CASSLGTGMYTGELFF
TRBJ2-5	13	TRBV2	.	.	TGTGCCAGCAGTGGAGGGGGTGGGGAGACCCAGTACTTC	CASSGGGGETQYF
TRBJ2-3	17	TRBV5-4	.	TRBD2	TGTGCCAGCAACTTAGGGGGGATAGCGGGACCCACAGATACGCAGTATTTT	CASNLGGIAGPTDTQYF
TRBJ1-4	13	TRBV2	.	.	TGTGCCATTATTAGCCTGGGAGTAGAAAAACTGTTTTTT	CAIISLGVEKLFF
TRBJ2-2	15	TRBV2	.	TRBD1	TGTGCCAGCAGTACCACAGGGGAAGCTGCCGGGGAGCTGTTTTTT	CASSTTGEAAGELFF
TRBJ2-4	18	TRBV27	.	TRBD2	TGTGCCAGCAGTCCTCGACTAGCGGGGGGGGGAGCCAAAAACATTCAGTACTTC	CASSPRLAGGGAKNIQYF
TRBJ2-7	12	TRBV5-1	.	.	TGCGCCAGCGGCGACTTCTCCTACGAGCAGTACTTC	CASGDFSYEQYF
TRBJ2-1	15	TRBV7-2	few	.	TGTGCCAGCAGCTTAGGTACGGGGGTAAACAATGAGCAGTTCTTC	CASSLGTGVNNEQFF
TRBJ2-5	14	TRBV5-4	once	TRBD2	TGTGCCAGCAGCCCTGCCCTAGCGGAAGAGACCCAGTACTTC	CASSPALAEETQYF
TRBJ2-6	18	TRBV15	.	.	TGTGCCACCAGCAGAGAGGTCAGGTCGATCTCTGGGGCCAACGGCCTGACTTTC	CATSREVRSISGANGLTF
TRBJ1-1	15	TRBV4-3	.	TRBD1	TGCGCCAGCAGCCAAGATACAGGGGCTGTCACTGAAGCTTTCTTT	CASSQDTGAVTEAFF
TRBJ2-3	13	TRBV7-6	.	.	TGTGCCAGCAGCCCCCGACTGTCAGATACGCAGTATTTT	CASSPRLSDTQYF
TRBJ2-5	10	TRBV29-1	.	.	TGCAGCGTAGAACGGGAGACCCAGTACTTC	CSVERETQYF
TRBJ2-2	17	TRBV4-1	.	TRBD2	TGCGCCAGCAGCCAGCTAGCGGGGGGGACGAACACCGGGGAGCTGTTTTTT	CASSQLAGGTNTGELFF
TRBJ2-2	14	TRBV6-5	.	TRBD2	TGTGCCGGATCCCGGGACTACAACACCGGGGAGCTGTTTTTT	CAGSRDYNTGELFF
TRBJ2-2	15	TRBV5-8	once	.	TGTGCCAGCAGCTCTAGGGCCCGGGGGACCGGGGAGCTGTTTTTT	CASSSRARGTGELFF
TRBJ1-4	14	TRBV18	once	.	TGTGCCAGCTCCCAACAAACAACTAATGAAAAACTGTTTTTT	CASSQQTTNEKLFF